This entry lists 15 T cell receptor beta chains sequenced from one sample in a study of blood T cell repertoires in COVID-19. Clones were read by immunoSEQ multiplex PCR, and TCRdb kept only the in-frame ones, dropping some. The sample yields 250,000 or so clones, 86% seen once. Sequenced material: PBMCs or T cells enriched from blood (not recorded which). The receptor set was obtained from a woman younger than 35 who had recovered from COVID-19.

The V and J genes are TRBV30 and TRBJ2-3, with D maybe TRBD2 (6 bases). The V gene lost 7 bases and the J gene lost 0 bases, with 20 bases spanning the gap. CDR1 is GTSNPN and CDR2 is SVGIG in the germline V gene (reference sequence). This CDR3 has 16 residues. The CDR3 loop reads CASTFHPGTSTDTQYF. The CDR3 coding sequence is TGTGCCTCCACTTTTCATCCGGGGACTAGCACAGATACGCAGTATTTT.

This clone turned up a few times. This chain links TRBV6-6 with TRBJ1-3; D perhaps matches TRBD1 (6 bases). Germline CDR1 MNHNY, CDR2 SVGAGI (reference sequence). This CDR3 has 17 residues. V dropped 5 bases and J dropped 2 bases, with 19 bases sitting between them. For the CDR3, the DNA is TGTGCCAGCAGTCCCTACTTCGGGGACATTACTGGAAACACCATATATTTT. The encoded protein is CASSPYFGDITGNTIYF.

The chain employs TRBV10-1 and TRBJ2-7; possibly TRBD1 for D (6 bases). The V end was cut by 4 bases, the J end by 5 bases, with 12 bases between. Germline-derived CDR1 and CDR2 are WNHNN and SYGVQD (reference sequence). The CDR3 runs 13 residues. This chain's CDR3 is CASSGMRTDEQYF. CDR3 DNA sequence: TGCGCCAGCAGTGGGATGAGGACAGACGAGCAGTACTTC.

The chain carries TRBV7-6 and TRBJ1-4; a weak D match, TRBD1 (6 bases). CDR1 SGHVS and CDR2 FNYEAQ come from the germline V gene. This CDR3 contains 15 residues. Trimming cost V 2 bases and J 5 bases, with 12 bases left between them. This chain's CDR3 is CASSLRRGQNEKLFF. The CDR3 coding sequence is TGTGCCAGCAGCTTACGCAGGGGCCAGAATGAAAAACTGTTTTTT. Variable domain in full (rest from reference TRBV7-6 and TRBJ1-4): GAGVSQSPRYKVTKRGQDVALRCDPISGHVSLYWYRQALGQGPEFLTYFNYEAQQDKSGLPNDRFSAERPEGSISTLTIQRTEQRDSAMYRCASSLRRGQNEKLFFGSGTQLSVL.

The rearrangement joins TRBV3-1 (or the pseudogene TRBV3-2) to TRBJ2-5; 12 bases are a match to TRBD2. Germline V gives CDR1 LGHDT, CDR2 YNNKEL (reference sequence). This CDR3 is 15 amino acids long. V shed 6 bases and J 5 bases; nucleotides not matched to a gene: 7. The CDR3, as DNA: TGTGCCAGCAGGGATCTAGCGGGGGGGCGGGAGACCCAGTACTTC. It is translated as CASRDLAGGRETQYF.

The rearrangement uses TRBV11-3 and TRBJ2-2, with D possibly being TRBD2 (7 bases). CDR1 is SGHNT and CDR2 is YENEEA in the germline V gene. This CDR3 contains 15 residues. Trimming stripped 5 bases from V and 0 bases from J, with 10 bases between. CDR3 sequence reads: CASSIGGPNTGELFF. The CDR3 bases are TGTGCCAGCAGCATCGGGGGGCCGAACACCGGGGAGCTGTTTTTT. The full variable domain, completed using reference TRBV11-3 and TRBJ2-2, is EAGVVQSPRYKIIEKKQPVAFWCNPISGHNTLYWYLQNLGQGPELLIRYENEEAVDDSQLPKDRFSAERLKGVDSTLKIQPAELGDSAVYLCASSIGGPNTGELFFGEGSRLTVL.

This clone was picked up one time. The CDR3 sequence is CATSRDRWTGVGDTQYF. CDR3 in DNA: TGTGCCACCAGCAGAGACCGCTGGACAGGGGTTGGCGATACGCAGTATTTT. The chain is built from TRBV15 and TRBJ2-3, with 9 nucleotides matching TRBD1. The CDR3 totals 17 residues. CDR1 LNHNV and CDR2 YYDKDF come from the germline V gene (reference sequence). The V gene end was trimmed by 0 bases and the J gene end by 6 bases; junction bases not matched to a gene: 10.

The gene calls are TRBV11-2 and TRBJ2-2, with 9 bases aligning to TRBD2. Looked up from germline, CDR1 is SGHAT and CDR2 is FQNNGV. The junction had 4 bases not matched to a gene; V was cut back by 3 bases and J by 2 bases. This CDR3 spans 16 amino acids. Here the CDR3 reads CASSFLAGSNTGELFF. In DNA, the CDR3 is TGTGCCAGCAGCTTCCTAGCGGGGAGTAACACCGGGGAGCTGTTTTTT.

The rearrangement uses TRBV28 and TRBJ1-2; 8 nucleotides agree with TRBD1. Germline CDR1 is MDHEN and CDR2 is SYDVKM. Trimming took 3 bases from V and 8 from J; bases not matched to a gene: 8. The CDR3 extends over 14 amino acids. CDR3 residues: CASSFIWGQEGYTF. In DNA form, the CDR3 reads TGTGCCAGCAGTTTTATTTGGGGACAGGAGGGCTACACCTTC.

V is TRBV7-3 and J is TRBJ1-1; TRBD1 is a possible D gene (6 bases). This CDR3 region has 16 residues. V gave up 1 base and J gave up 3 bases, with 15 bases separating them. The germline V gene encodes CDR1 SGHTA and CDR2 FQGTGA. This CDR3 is CASSLKPTGDYTEAFF. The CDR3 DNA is TGTGCCAGCAGCTTAAAGCCGACAGGAGATTACACTGAAGCTTTCTTT.

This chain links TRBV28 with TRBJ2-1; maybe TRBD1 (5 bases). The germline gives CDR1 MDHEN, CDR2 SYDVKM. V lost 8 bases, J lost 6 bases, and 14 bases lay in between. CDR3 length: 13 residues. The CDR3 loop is CASASQGLNEQFF. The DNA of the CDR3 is TGTGCCAGCGCCTCCCAGGGTCTCAATGAGCAGTTCTTC.

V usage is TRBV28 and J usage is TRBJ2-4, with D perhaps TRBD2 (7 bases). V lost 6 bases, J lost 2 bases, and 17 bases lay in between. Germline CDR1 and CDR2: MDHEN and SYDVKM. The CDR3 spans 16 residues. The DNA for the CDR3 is TGTGCCAGCAGGGCCTACCGGGGGGCTTCCAAAAACATTCAGTACTTC. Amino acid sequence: CASRAYRGASKNIQYF.

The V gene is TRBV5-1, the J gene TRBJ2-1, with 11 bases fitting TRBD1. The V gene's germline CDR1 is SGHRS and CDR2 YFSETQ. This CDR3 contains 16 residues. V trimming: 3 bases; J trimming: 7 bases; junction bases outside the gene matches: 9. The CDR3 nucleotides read TGCGCCAGCAGCTGGGCTGGGGACAGGGGGAGAAATGAGCAGTTCTTC. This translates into CASSWAGDRGRNEQFF. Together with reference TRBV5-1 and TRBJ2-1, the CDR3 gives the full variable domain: KAGVTQTPRYLIKTRGQQVTLSCSPISGHRSVSWYQQTPGQGLQFLFEYFSETQRNKGNFPGRFSGRQFSNSRSEMNVSTLELGDSALYLCASSWAGDRGRNEQFFGPGTRLTVL.

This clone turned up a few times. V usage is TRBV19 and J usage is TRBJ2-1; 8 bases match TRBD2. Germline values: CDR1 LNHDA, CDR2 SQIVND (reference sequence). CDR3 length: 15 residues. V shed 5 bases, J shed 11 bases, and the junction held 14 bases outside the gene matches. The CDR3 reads CASSPSSGYIDKQFF. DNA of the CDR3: TGTGCCAGTAGTCCATCTAGCGGGTATATCGATAAGCAGTTCTTC.

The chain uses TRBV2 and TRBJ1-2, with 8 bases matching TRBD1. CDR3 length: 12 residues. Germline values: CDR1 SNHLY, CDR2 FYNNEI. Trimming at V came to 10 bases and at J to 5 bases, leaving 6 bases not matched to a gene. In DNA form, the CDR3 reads TGTGCCACCAGGACAGGGCCGTATGGCTACACCTTC. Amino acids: CATRTGPYGYTF.